This T cell receptor (beta chain) was retrieved from a study of control samples from healthy donors and cancer patients. The V and J ends lost 4 bases and 2 bases respectively, with 12 bases between them. The CDR3 length is 14 residues. Germline CDR1 SQVTM, CDR2 ANQGSEA. TCRdb's table, derived via immunoSEQ multiplex PCR, lists solely in-frame clones and lacks some. Here the sample spans approximately 150,000 clones, more than 80% being singletons. The genes are TRBV29-1 and TRBJ1-5, with no clear D. The sequence was obtained from a man younger than 30 in good health. The sequenced material came from blood. CDR3 protein: CSVASGGRNQPQHF. The CDR3, as DNA: TGCAGCGTTGCTTCGGGTGGACGCAATCAGCCCCAGCATTTT.